This passage covers 20 T cell receptor beta chains from one sample sequenced in a study of blood T cells in healthy people across ages. Together with a sample-barcoded 5' primer, a J-beta primer mix was included in a second PCR lasting about 6 to 11 cycles. TCRdb fed the 5' RACE reads into MiXCR, producing one record per CDR3 protein. The profile shows some 880,000 distinct CDR3 sequences, about 34% of them singletons. Sample: blood. These receptors were obtained from a man younger than 30 in good health.

This clonotype was observed a single time. This chain joins TRBV6-6 and TRBJ2-2; TRBD1 aligns across 10 bases. V was pared by 4 bases and J by 5 bases, with 7 bases of the junction left unmatched. Germline CDR1 and CDR2: MNHNY and SVGAGI (reference sequence). The CDR3 extends over 16 amino acids. The CDR3 DNA reads TGTGCCAGCAGTTCCCCGGGACAGGGGTGGACCGGGGAGCTGTTTTTT. It yields the protein CASSSPGQGWTGELFF.

The chain combines TRBV7-2 with TRBJ2-1; D gene uncertain. The CDR3 covers 16 residues. The germline V gene has CDR1 SGHTA and CDR2 FQGNSA. Trimming removed 1 base at V and 0 bases at J, with 10 bases between. The CDR3 spells CASSLGLSSSYNEQFF. The CDR3 DNA reads as TGTGCCAGCAGCTTAGGGCTTTCCAGCTCCTACAATGAGCAGTTCTTC.

The chain carries TRBV10-3 and TRBJ2-7; 7 bases are a match to TRBD1. CDR1 is ENHRY and CDR2 is SYGVKD in the germline V gene. This CDR3 region has 14 residues. V dropped 4 bases and J dropped 7; count of bases not matched to a gene: 10. CDR3 loop: CAISGGQAYNEQYF. CDR3 coding DNA: TGTGCCATCAGTGGAGGACAGGCCTACAATGAGCAGTACTTC.

With respect to this clonotype: At one end the junction does not follow the germline gene, possibly because of a read error. The gene calls are TRBV12-3 or TRBV12-4 and TRBJ2-1, with TRBD1 identical over 10 bases. The CDR3 length is 14 residues. The CDR3 sequence is CAGRGTGAYNEQFF. The CDR3 DNA reads TGTGCCGGCAGGGGGACAGGGGCCTACAATGAGCAGTTCTTC.

The rearrangement joins TRBV18 to TRBJ1-1; 10 bases agree with TRBD1. This CDR3 is built from 13 residues. CDR1 and CDR2 (germline): KGHSH, LQKENI. The V segment lost 2 bases and the J segment 7 bases; nucleotides outside the gene matches: 1. CDR3 amino acids: CASSPRDRGEAFF. The CDR3 DNA is TGTGCCAGCTCACCAAGGGACAGGGGTGAAGCTTTCTTT.

The chain uses TRBV20-1 and TRBJ2-1, with D unresolved. This CDR3 has 13 residues. The germline V gene encodes CDR1 DFQATT and CDR2 SNEGSKA (reference sequence). The ends were cut back, 1 base at V and 7 bases at J, with 11 bases in the middle. The CDR3 spells CSARAVGVNEQFF. The DNA for the CDR3 is TGCAGTGCTAGAGCAGTGGGTGTGAATGAGCAGTTCTTC.

This clonotype was detected a few times. The J gene is TRBJ2-3, the V gene TRBV20-1, with 7 positions matching TRBD1. V lost 4 bases to trimming and J lost 1 base; unmatched junction nucleotides: 5. The CDR3 loop spans 14 amino acids. CDR1 DFQATT and CDR2 SNEGSKA come from the germline V gene (reference sequence). CDR3 DNA: TGCAGTGCTATAACAGGGGATGGCACAGATACGCAGTATTTT. Translation: CSAITGDGTDTQYF.

The chain joins TRBV7-2 to TRBJ2-1, with a possible D match to TRBD1 (6 bases). CDR1 and CDR2 (germline): SGHTA, FQGNSA. The V end lost 3 bases, the J end lost 9 bases, and 21 bases lay between the germline ends. The CDR3 has 16 residues. The CDR3 DNA follows: TGTGCCAGCAGCTTTATGACACGACAGGCGGGCGGTGAGCAGTTCTTC. Amino acid sequence: CASSFMTRQAGGEQFF.

This clonotype was counted only a few times. J is TRBJ2-5 and V is TRBV4-1; the match to TRBD2 covers 13 bases. Looked up from germline, CDR1 is MGHRA and CDR2 is YSYEKL. This CDR3 region has 17 residues. The J segment lost 4 bases and the V segment lost 4 bases, leaving 9 bases of the junction unmatched. The CDR3 sequence: CASSPSGLAGPSETQYF. In DNA, the CDR3 is TGCGCCAGCAGCCCCTCGGGACTAGCGGGGCCCTCAGAGACCCAGTACTTC.

V usage is TRBV5-1 and J usage is TRBJ2-1; D not certain. Germline lookup yields CDR1 SGHRS and CDR2 YFSETQ. The germline V and J ends were trimmed by 3 bases and 3 bases, with 10 bases remaining between them. The CDR3 length is 14 residues. CDR3 region: CASSWVDGYNEQFF. DNA for the CDR3: TGCGCCAGCAGCTGGGTTGACGGCTACAATGAGCAGTTCTTC.

V usage is TRBV9 and J usage is TRBJ2-1, with TRBD2 identical over 9 bases. This CDR3 is built from 19 residues. The V gene end was trimmed by 0 bases and the J gene end by 13 bases; junction bases not matched to a gene: 23. The V gene's germline CDR1 is SGDLS and CDR2 YYNGEE. This CDR3 reads CASSVEDSGGPARWETQFF. In DNA, the CDR3 is TGTGCCAGCAGCGTAGAAGATAGCGGGGGCCCAGCTCGATGGGAGACCCAGTTCTTC.

This clonotype showed up just a few times. A much larger clone differs from this one at a single base, so this may be a read error. The chain has TRBV4-3 and TRBJ2-3, with D uncertain. V lost 0 bases to trimming and J lost 8 bases, with 12 bases between them. Germline lookup yields CDR1 LGHNA and CDR2 YSLEER. There are 14 residues in the CDR3. The CDR3 region has the DNA TGCGCCAGCAGCCAAGACCCAGGCGTGGGTACGCAGTATTTT. It translates to CASSQDPGVGTQYF.

This CDR3 is CASSTEDQGDYTF. DNA of the CDR3: TGCGCCAGCAGCACAGAGGACCAGGGAGACTACACCTTC. The V call is TRBV4-1, the J call TRBJ1-2; D is perhaps TRBD1 (5 bases). V lost 5 bases and J lost 10, with 17 bases in between. CDR1 is MGHRA and CDR2 is YSYEKL in the germline V gene. The length of the CDR3 is 13 residues.

This chain's CDR3 is CASSRTPVNTGELFF. DNA for the CDR3: TGCGCCAGCAGCCGGACCCCTGTAAACACCGGGGAGCTGTTTTTT. The chain employs TRBV5-1 and TRBJ2-2; D unresolved. Between the trimmed V and J ends, which lost 4 bases and 2 bases, there was a span of 12 bases. The germline V gene encodes CDR1 SGHRS and CDR2 YFSETQ. The CDR3 extends over 15 amino acids.

The rearrangement uses TRBV2 and TRBJ2-5; 9 nucleotides align to TRBD1. Unmatched junction bases numbered 18, after V lost 8 bases and J lost 2 bases. Germline V gene sequence: CDR1 SNHLY, CDR2 FYNNEI. The CDR3 is made up of 18 amino acids. The CDR3 region is CASARLADRGYLQETQYF. CDR3 bases: TGTGCCAGCGCACGGTTGGCGGACAGGGGATACTTACAAGAGACCCAGTACTTC. The full variable domain, in which reference TRBV2 and TRBJ2-5 provide the parts outside the CDR3, is EPEVTQTPSHQVTQMGQEVILRCVPISNHLYFYWYRQILGQKVEFLVSFYNNEISEKSEIFDDQFSVERPDGSNFTLKIRSTKLEDSAMYFCASARLADRGYLQETQYFGPGTRLLVL.

This clonotype came up many times. V usage is TRBV7-2 and J usage is TRBJ2-3, with 7 bases lining up with TRBD2. This CDR3 is built from 16 residues. The V segment lost 5 bases and the J segment 3 bases; nucleotides outside the gene matches: 11. Germline values: CDR1 SGHTA, CDR2 FQGNSA. The CDR3: CASSRDYSGATDTQYF. DNA of the CDR3: TGTGCCAGCAGCCGGGACTACAGTGGGGCAACAGATACGCAGTATTTT.

In this sample, this clonotype turned up a few times. The chain combines TRBV7-2 with TRBJ2-3; D might be TRBD1 (6 bases). The CDR3 covers 17 residues. CDR1 and CDR2 from the germline V gene are SGHTA and FQGNSA. Between the trimmed V and J ends, which lost 1 base and 2 bases, there was a span of 16 bases. The CDR3 region is CASSLVADRRNTDTQYF. The CDR3 DNA sequence: TGTGCCAGCAGCTTAGTCGCAGACAGGAGAAACACAGATACGCAGTATTTT.

Many counts were recorded for this clonotype. The chain employs TRBV12-3 or TRBV12-4 and TRBJ2-4, with TRBD1 identical over 7 bases. With 5 bases clipped from V and 0 bases from J, the junction kept 4 bases outside the gene matches. The CDR3 has 15 residues. CDR3 residues: CASSTTGAAKNIQYF. The CDR3 DNA sequence: TGTGCCAGCAGTACTACAGGGGCAGCCAAAAACATTCAGTACTTC.

This chain joins TRBV27 and TRBJ2-3; 8 positions agree with TRBD2. Germline V CDR1 and CDR2: MNHEY, SMNVEV (reference sequence). V was pared by 6 bases and J by 9 bases, with 20 bases of the junction left unmatched. This CDR3 comprises 17 residues. The CDR3 sequence: CASRPISGGLLGETQYF. The CDR3 nucleotides read TGTGCCAGCAGGCCAATCAGCGGGGGTCTCCTCGGAGAAACGCAGTATTTT.

This clonotype was seen more than once but under ten times. The rearrangement joins TRBV12-3 or TRBV12-4 to TRBJ1-6; no clear D. The CDR3 totals 14 residues. Trimming left V 5 bases short and J 4 bases short, with 9 bases between. CDR3 nucleotide sequence: TGTGCCAGCAGTAAAGGGTCGTATAATTCACCCCTCCACTTT. Its translation: CASSKGSYNSPLHF.